The rows below give T cell receptor beta chains drawn from one sample of a study of T cell repertoires in ileal Crohn's disease. Profiling relied on immunoSEQ multiplex PCR, and the TCRdb table lists in-frame clones only, not all of them. Of approximately 11,000 clones listed, about four fifths were seen once; the top ten hold approximately 6.9%. Sequenced material: ileal tissue. The source is an adult with Crohn's disease. Both conserved end residues are part of each CDR3. The D gene is left open where the match is weak. Clone size is stated in some rows and not others, as once, few, many or a class when expanded.

J: TRBJ1-5
length: 12
V: TRBV2
D: -
size: -
CDR3: CASSWGQGPQHF
DNA: TGTGCCAGCAGTTGGGGGCAGGGGCCCCAGCATTTT

J: TRBJ2-7
length: 16
V: TRBV19
D: TRBD1
size: -
CDR3: CASSAASRQGVYEQYF
DNA: TGTGCCAGTAGCGCCGCGAGTAGACAGGGCGTTTACGAGCAGTACTTC

J: TRBJ1-6
length: 15
V: TRBV6-1
D: -
size: -
CDR3: CASSERGSYNSPLHF
DNA: TGTGCCAGCAGTGAAAGGGGCTCCTATAATTCACCCCTCCACTTT

J: TRBJ2-2
length: 14
V: TRBV5-1
D: TRBD1
size: -
CDR3: CASSSGQGGGELFF
DNA: TGCGCCAGCAGCTCCGGACAGGGAGGCGGGGAGCTGTTTTTT

J: TRBJ2-2
length: 16
V: TRBV9
D: TRBD1
size: -
CDR3: CASSPRDRADTGELFF
DNA: TGTGCCAGCAGCCCGCGCGACAGGGCCGACACCGGGGAGCTGTTTTTT

J: TRBJ1-1
length: 13
V: TRBV18
D: -
size: -
CDR3: CASSPGMNTEAFF
DNA: TGTGCCAGCTCACCAGGCATGAACACTGAAGCTTTCTTT

J: TRBJ1-2
length: 15
V: TRBV19
D: TRBD1
size: -
CDR3: CASSVSRDSVYGYTF
DNA: TGTGCCAGTAGTGTCTCCCGGGACAGTGTATATGGCTACACCTTC

J: TRBJ1-1
length: 11
V: TRBV6-1
D: TRBD1
size: -
CDR3: CASSRRQGTFF
DNA: TGTGCCAGCAGTCGCCGACAGGGAACTTTCTTT

J: TRBJ2-1
length: 17
V: TRBV2
D: TRBD2
size: -
CDR3: CASSGPEIAGAKNEQFF
DNA: TGTGCCAGCAGTGGACCTGAGATAGCGGGGGCTAAGAATGAGCAGTTCTTC

J: TRBJ1-3
length: 15
V: TRBV15
D: TRBD1
size: -
CDR3: CATSRQTGPGNTIYF
DNA: TGTGCCACCAGCAGACAGACAGGGCCAGGAAACACCATATATTTT

J: TRBJ1-5
length: 17
V: TRBV5-6
D: TRBD1
size: few
CDR3: CASSLTAGGYSNQPQHF
DNA: TGTGCCAGCAGCTTGACCGCAGGGGGATATAGCAATCAGCCCCAGCATTTT